This T cell receptor beta chain was observed in a study of blood T cell repertoires in COVID-19. J was trimmed by 5 bases and V by 5 bases; bases with no gene match: 4. The CDR3 has 14 amino acids. The germline V gene encodes CDR1 LNHNV and CDR2 YYDKDF (reference sequence). Profiled with immunoSEQ multiplex PCR; TCRdb holds only in-frame clones, not every one. Of about 270,000 clones listed, 85% to 90% are singletons. Allocation to cohorts depended on clinical history reported by the participants. In regard to this clone: Other DNA sequences in the same sample also yield this CDR3.

Sample: PBMCs or T cells enriched from blood (not recorded which). This sequence joins TRBV15 and TRBJ1-1; 11 bases match TRBD1. The sequence was obtained from a woman aged 18 to 35 who had recovered from COVID-19. The CDR3 protein is CATSRDRGGTEAFF. For the CDR3, the DNA is TGTGCCACCAGCCGGGACAGGGGGGGGACTGAAGCTTTCTTT.